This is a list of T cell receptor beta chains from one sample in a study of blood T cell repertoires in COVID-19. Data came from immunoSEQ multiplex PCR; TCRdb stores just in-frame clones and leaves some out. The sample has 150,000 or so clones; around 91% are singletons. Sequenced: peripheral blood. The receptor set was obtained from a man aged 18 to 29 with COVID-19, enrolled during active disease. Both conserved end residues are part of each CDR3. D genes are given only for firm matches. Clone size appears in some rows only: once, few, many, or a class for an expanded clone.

CDR3nt: TGTGCCAGCAGCTTTTTGGTTGGTAGCGGGAGGTCCTACGAGCAGTACTTC
CDR3aa: CASSFLVGSGRSYEQYF
v_gene: TRBV7-2
abundance: .
j_gene: TRBJ2-7
d_gene: TRBD2

CDR3nt: TGTGCCTGGAGTGGGTCAGCTAATGAAAAACTGTTTTTT
CDR3aa: CAWSGSANEKLFF
v_gene: TRBV30
abundance: .
j_gene: TRBJ1-4
d_gene: .

CDR3nt: TGTGCCAGCAGCTATAAGGGGTATGAGCAGTTCTTC
CDR3aa: CASSYKGYEQFF
v_gene: TRBV5-4
abundance: .
j_gene: TRBJ2-1
d_gene: .

CDR3nt: TGTGCCAGCAGCCCGGGACAGGGGGCCGCCGGGGAGCTGTTTTTT
CDR3aa: CASSPGQGAAGELFF
v_gene: TRBV13
abundance: .
j_gene: TRBJ2-2
d_gene: TRBD1

CDR3nt: TGTGCCAGCAGTCCGCGGACAGTCGGCGAGCAGTACTTC
CDR3aa: CASSPRTVGEQYF
v_gene: TRBV27
abundance: .
j_gene: TRBJ2-7
d_gene: .

CDR3nt: TGTGCCAGCAGCTTGGGCCGGGGCCAGGGGTGGAATTCACCCCTCCACTTT
CDR3aa: CASSLGRGQGWNSPLHF
v_gene: TRBV5-4
abundance: few
j_gene: TRBJ1-6
d_gene: .

CDR3nt: TGTGCCAGCAGTGATACAGGGGATTCCTACGAGCAGTACTTC
CDR3aa: CASSDTGDSYEQYF
v_gene: TRBV2
abundance: .
j_gene: TRBJ2-7
d_gene: TRBD1

CDR3nt: TGTGCCAGCAGCTTGGCCGGGGTGTCATCCGAGCAGTACTTC
CDR3aa: CASSLAGVSSEQYF
v_gene: TRBV5-4
abundance: .
j_gene: TRBJ2-7
d_gene: .

CDR3nt: TGTGCCAGCAGCGCCGGGCGGGCAACTAATGAAAAACTGTTTTTT
CDR3aa: CASSAGRATNEKLFF
v_gene: TRBV9
abundance: .
j_gene: TRBJ1-4
d_gene: .

CDR3nt: TGTGCCAGCAGTTTCTCAGGGAAAGGCTACGAGCAGTACTTC
CDR3aa: CASSFSGKGYEQYF
v_gene: TRBV28
abundance: few
j_gene: TRBJ2-7
d_gene: .

CDR3nt: TGTGCCAGCAGTCAAACAGGATACAATGAGCAGTTCTTC
CDR3aa: CASSQTGYNEQFF
v_gene: TRBV27
abundance: .
j_gene: TRBJ2-1
d_gene: .

CDR3nt: TGTGCCACCAGCAATAAGCGGGAGGGCCCGGATACGCAGTATTTT
CDR3aa: CATSNKREGPDTQYF
v_gene: TRBV15
abundance: .
j_gene: TRBJ2-3
d_gene: TRBD2

CDR3nt: TGTGCCAGCAATGGACAGGCCTCCTACAATGAGCAGTTCTTC
CDR3aa: CASNGQASYNEQFF
v_gene: TRBV6-5
abundance: .
j_gene: TRBJ2-1
d_gene: TRBD1

CDR3nt: TGTGCCAGCAGCCAAAGACTAGCTCGTGACCCGGCCTACAATGAGCAGTTCTTC
CDR3aa: CASSQRLARDPAYNEQFF
v_gene: TRBV7-9
abundance: .
j_gene: TRBJ2-1
d_gene: TRBD2

CDR3nt: TGTGCCACCAGCAGAGGAGGGGGGGAGGCCAGGAACTATGGCTACACCTTC
CDR3aa: CATSRGGGEARNYGYTF
v_gene: TRBV15
abundance: once
j_gene: TRBJ1-2
d_gene: .

CDR3nt: TGTGCCAGCAGTTTACCTCGGGACAGGATAAACGAGCAGTACTTC
CDR3aa: CASSLPRDRINEQYF
v_gene: TRBV28
abundance: .
j_gene: TRBJ2-7
d_gene: TRBD1

CDR3nt: TGTGCCAGCAGCTCCCCGGTCGAGTATGTAGACGAGCAGTACTTC
CDR3aa: CASSSPVEYVDEQYF
v_gene: TRBV28
abundance: .
j_gene: TRBJ2-7
d_gene: .

CDR3nt: TGTGCCAGCAGCCTGCAGGACTACAATGAGCAGTTCTTC
CDR3aa: CASSLQDYNEQFF
v_gene: TRBV6-5
abundance: once
j_gene: TRBJ2-1
d_gene: .

CDR3nt: TGTGCCAGTAGTGCCTTGGGGGGGAACACTGAAGCTTTCTTT
CDR3aa: CASSALGGNTEAFF
v_gene: TRBV19
abundance: .
j_gene: TRBJ1-1
d_gene: .

CDR3nt: TGTGCCAGCAGCTCCATAGGGGAAAACTCCTACGAGCAGTACTTC
CDR3aa: CASSSIGENSYEQYF
v_gene: TRBV21-1
abundance: .
j_gene: TRBJ2-7
d_gene: .

CDR3nt: TGTGCCAGCAGTTTGACATATAGCAATCAGCCCCAGCATTTT
CDR3aa: CASSLTYSNQPQHF
v_gene: TRBV27
abundance: .
j_gene: TRBJ1-5
d_gene: .

CDR3nt: TGTGCCTGGAGTGCGACTAGCGGTCTTGAGCAGTACTTC
CDR3aa: CAWSATSGLEQYF
v_gene: TRBV30
abundance: .
j_gene: TRBJ2-7
d_gene: TRBD2

CDR3nt: TGCGCCAGCAGCCAAGGAGGGCCAAGGGCAGATACGCAGTATTTT
CDR3aa: CASSQGGPRADTQYF
v_gene: TRBV4-1
abundance: .
j_gene: TRBJ2-3
d_gene: .

CDR3nt: TGTGCCAGCAGCTTAGATCAGTGGAAGGGGATTAGGAATGAGCAGTTCTTC
CDR3aa: CASSLDQWKGIRNEQFF
v_gene: TRBV7-2
abundance: .
j_gene: TRBJ2-1
d_gene: .

CDR3nt: TGTGCCAGCAGCTTGGGGCTAGCGGGAACTTCTTCCTACGAGCAGTACTTC
CDR3aa: CASSLGLAGTSSYEQYF
v_gene: TRBV5-5
abundance: .
j_gene: TRBJ2-7
d_gene: TRBD2

CDR3nt: TGTGCCAGCAGGGGGGGGGCAGGGACTAATGAAAAACTGCTTTTT
CDR3aa: CASRGGAGTNEKLLF
v_gene: TRBV28
abundance: .
j_gene: TRBJ1-4
d_gene: .

CDR3nt: TGTGCCAGCAGCCCAGACTACGAGCAGTACTTC
CDR3aa: CASSPDYEQYF
v_gene: TRBV2
abundance: few
j_gene: TRBJ2-7
d_gene: .

CDR3nt: TGTGCCAGCCCCTCCGGGAACGAGCAGTACTTC
CDR3aa: CASPSGNEQYF
v_gene: TRBV21-1
abundance: .
j_gene: TRBJ2-7
d_gene: .

CDR3nt: TGTGCCAGCAGTGAAGGGACTAGCGGTAAGCAGTTCTTC
CDR3aa: CASSEGTSGKQFF
v_gene: TRBV6-1
abundance: few
j_gene: TRBJ2-1
d_gene: TRBD2

CDR3nt: TGTGCCAGCAAGGACGGGCGGGAGGGCCGGAAGACCCAGTACTTC
CDR3aa: CASKDGREGRKTQYF
v_gene: TRBV28
abundance: once
j_gene: TRBJ2-5
d_gene: TRBD2

CDR3nt: TGTGCCAGCAGCCTGGGACAGGGTAACTACGAGCAGTACTTC
CDR3aa: CASSLGQGNYEQYF
v_gene: TRBV6-5
abundance: .
j_gene: TRBJ2-7
d_gene: TRBD1

CDR3nt: TGTGCCAGCAGTCTCCCAGGGGGAGTCGGGGAGACCCAGTACTTC
CDR3aa: CASSLPGGVGETQYF
v_gene: TRBV7-2
abundance: .
j_gene: TRBJ2-5
d_gene: TRBD1

CDR3nt: TGCGCCAGCAGCCAAGAACCAGGGACCTACGAGCAGTACTTC
CDR3aa: CASSQEPGTYEQYF
v_gene: TRBV4-3
abundance: .
j_gene: TRBJ2-7
d_gene: .

CDR3nt: TGTGCCAGCAGCTTAACAGGGGCTAACTATGGCTACACCTTC
CDR3aa: CASSLTGANYGYTF
v_gene: TRBV7-2
abundance: once
j_gene: TRBJ1-2
d_gene: TRBD1

CDR3nt: TGTGCCAGCAGCTTTTGGCGGGAGGGGTGGACAGATACGCAGTATTTT
CDR3aa: CASSFWREGWTDTQYF
v_gene: TRBV7-2
abundance: .
j_gene: TRBJ2-3
d_gene: TRBD2

CDR3nt: TGTGCCAGCAGTTTCCAGGTAACCGAGCAGTACTTC
CDR3aa: CASSFQVTEQYF
v_gene: TRBV12-3/TRBV12-4
abundance: .
j_gene: TRBJ2-7
d_gene: .

CDR3nt: TGTGCCAGCAGCTCCACACCGGGAGTTTACGAGCAGTACTTC
CDR3aa: CASSSTPGVYEQYF
v_gene: TRBV13
abundance: .
j_gene: TRBJ2-7
d_gene: .

CDR3nt: TGTGCCAGCAGCTTAATTGGGGTCGGGACAGCCACTTACGAGCAGTACTTC
CDR3aa: CASSLIGVGTATYEQYF
v_gene: TRBV7-9
abundance: .
j_gene: TRBJ2-7
d_gene: TRBD1

CDR3nt: TGTGCCAGTAGTATGCAGGGTACTGGGGCCAACGTCCTGACTTTC
CDR3aa: CASSMQGTGANVLTF
v_gene: TRBV19
abundance: .
j_gene: TRBJ2-6
d_gene: .

CDR3nt: TGTGCCAGCAGGGGAACAGGGAGGGTTGGAAAACTGCTTTTT
CDR3aa: CASRGTGRVGKLLF
v_gene: TRBV27
abundance: few
j_gene: TRBJ1-4
d_gene: .

CDR3nt: TGTGCCAGCAACCAACTACAGGGCTTTAGCTCCTACGAGCAGTACTTC
CDR3aa: CASNQLQGFSSYEQYF
v_gene: TRBV6-6
abundance: .
j_gene: TRBJ2-7
d_gene: .

CDR3nt: TGTGCCAGCGGCCCCGAACCTGGACAGGGGGTCCTAGATTTT
CDR3aa: CASGPEPGQGVLDF
v_gene: TRBV27
abundance: .
j_gene: TRBJ2-3
d_gene: TRBD1

CDR3nt: TGTGCCAGCAGCCGAGGTGTGATGAATGAGCAGTTCTTC
CDR3aa: CASSRGVMNEQFF
v_gene: TRBV7-6
abundance: once
j_gene: TRBJ2-1
d_gene: .